This entry lists 26 T cell receptor beta chains sequenced from one sample in a study of tumor-infiltrating lymphocytes in primary liver carcinoma. Production of TCR beta cDNA used approximately 0.55 ug total RNA together with a constant-region primer. Slightly modified ARM-PCR, run as three nested multiplex PCR rounds, produced the TCR beta libraries. The first two PCR rounds, around 11 cycles each, used TRBV1-TRBV30 forward primers and a C-beta reverse primer. TCRdb re-called the multiplex PCR reads with MiXCR, one entry per CDR3 protein. The repertoire has under 200,000 distinct CDR3 sequences, 65% of them found once; the top ten carry 6% to 8.5%. In addition to blood RNA drawn from unsorted whole blood, germline DNA was extracted. Material for sequencing was peripheral blood. The receptors were sampled from an older woman with primary liver carcinoma and hepatitis B virus infection.

The chain links TRBV28 to TRBJ1-2; TRBD1 aligns across 7 bases. Germline assignment: CDR1 MDHEN and CDR2 SYDVKM. V gave up 5 bases and J gave up 4 bases; unmatched junction bases: 13. CDR3 size: 16 residues. The CDR3 region is CASSPRQGPLSYGYTF. Written as DNA, the CDR3 is TGTGCCAGCAGTCCTCGACAGGGCCCCCTATCCTATGGCTACACCTTC.

A single count supports this clonotype. A read error may account for a junction end that differs from germline. The chain recombines TRBV11-2 with TRBJ2-7, with D perhaps TRBD1 or TRBD2 (6 bases each). CDR3 size: 16 residues. Per the germline V gene, CDR1 is SGHAT and CDR2 is FQNNGV. The CDR3 spells CANSSLGGWKAYEQYF. The DNA of the CDR3 is TGTGCCAACAGCTCTCTGGGGGGCTGGAAGGCCTATGAGCAGTACTTC.

This clonotype was detected only once. Being one base from a much bigger clone, this may be a read error. The chain uses TRBV6-2 or TRBV6-3 and TRBJ2-1; TRBD2 aligns across 9 bases. J was trimmed by 12 bases and V by 2 bases; bases with no gene match: 11. The germline CDR1 and CDR2 sequences are MNHEY and SVGEGT. The CDR3 runs 15 residues. CDR3 protein: CASSYRAGGRDVQFF. CDR3 bases: TGTGCCAGCAGTTACCGAGCGGGAGGCAGAGATGTGCAGTTCTTC.

This clonotype occurred many times. The chain couples TRBV11-2 to TRBJ1-2; D uncertain. The CDR3 spans 14 residues. V was pared by 3 bases and J by 0 bases, with 8 bases between. The germline V gene has CDR1 SGHAT and CDR2 FQNNGV. The CDR3 DNA follows: TGTGCCAGCAGCTTCCCCTACCCTAACTATGGCTACACCTTC. Translating gives CASSFPYPNYGYTF.

This clonotype was recorded a few times. J is TRBJ1-2 and V is TRBV5-1; weak D call: TRBD1 (6 bases). Germline CDR1 SGHRS, CDR2 YFSETQ. The CDR3 is 16 amino acids. The V and J ends lost 6 bases and 2 bases respectively, with 20 bases between them. CDR3 coding DNA: TGCGCCAGCACCGACCCAATGCAAGGACAGAACTATGGCTACACCTTC. Translating it yields CASTDPMQGQNYGYTF.

A remark on this clonotype: Since a much larger clone is just one base distant, this may be a read error. The rearrangement uses TRBV6-1 and TRBJ2-1; no firm D call. Germline CDR1 reads MNHNS; CDR2 reads SASEGT. The V end lost 8 bases, the J end lost 4 bases, and 12 bases lay between the germline ends. This CDR3 is built from 13 residues. CDR3 nucleotide sequence: TGTGCCAGCTTCTTAGAGATATACAATGAGCAGTTCTTC. Its protein is CASFLEIYNEQFF.

Concerning this clonotype itself: The conserved final phenylalanine or tryptophan is absent from the CDR3, which likely points to a read error. DNA of the CDR3: TGTGCCAGCAGCTTGACTGGTGTGGCCTACGAGCAGTACTCC. Translation: CASSLTGVAYEQYS. The chain is built from TRBV11-2 and TRBJ2-7; D not resolved. Looked up from germline, CDR1 is SGHAT and CDR2 is FQNNGV. This CDR3 spans 14 amino acids. The germline V and J ends were trimmed by 3 bases and 2 bases, with 11 bases remaining between them.

A word on this clonotype: A much larger clone lies one base from this, so it may be a read error. The V and J genes are TRBV6-6 and TRBJ1-1; D is ambiguous. Looked up from germline, CDR1 is MNHNY and CDR2 is SVGAGI (reference sequence). This CDR3 region has 13 residues. The V end lost 3 bases, the J end lost 1 base, and 6 bases lay between the germline ends. The CDR3 protein is CASSYLANTEAFF. The CDR3 coding sequence is TGTGCCAGCAGTTATTTGGCGAACACTGAAGCTTTCTTT.

Turning to this clonotype: This likely comes from a read error, as the CDR3 has no conserved phenylalanine or tryptophan at its end. The DNA is omitted, as the CDR3 cannot be located on it reliably, and the CDR3 follows TCRdb's listing. The CDR3 loop reads CASRQLSTDTQYI. This chain connects TRBV6-5 to TRBJ2-3. The germline CDR1 and CDR2 sequences are MNHEY and SVGAGI. The CDR3 is made up of 13 amino acids, end residues included.

There are many counts of this clonotype. The rearrangement links TRBV30 to TRBJ1-2; a possible D gene is TRBD1 (6 bases). Deletions cut 0 bases from V and 4 bases from J, with 18 bases between. This CDR3 contains 16 residues. Germline CDR1 reads GTSNPN; CDR2 reads SVGIG (reference sequence). The CDR3 DNA sequence: TGTGCCTGGAGTGTTTCACAGGGAGTCCGCATCTATGGCTACACCTTC. It codes for CAWSVSQGVRIYGYTF.

The sample holds a few counts of this clonotype. V and J are TRBV28 and TRBJ2-5; a weak D match, TRBD2 (5 bases). The ends were cut back, 9 bases at V and 3 bases at J, with 14 bases in the middle. Germline CDR1 and CDR2: MDHEN and SYDVKM. The CDR3 is 13 amino acids. Here the CDR3 reads CASMLGSEETQYF. The CDR3 bases are TGTGCCAGTATGTTAGGTAGCGAAGAGACCCAGTACTTC. The full variable domain, with the rest looked up from reference TRBV28 and TRBJ2-5, is DVKVTQSSRYLVKRTGEKVFLECVQDMDHENMFWYRQDPGLGLRLIYFSYDVKMKEKGDIPEGYSVSREKKERFSLILESASTNQTSMYLCASMLGSEETQYFGPGTRLLVL.

DNA of the CDR3: TGTGCCAGCAAAGGGCCGACCGCCTCGGACACTGAAGCTTTCTTT. This gives the protein CASKGPTASDTEAFF. This chain links TRBV6-5 with TRBJ1-1; D is undetermined. With 7 bases removed from V and 3 bases from J, the gap between germline ends came to 18 bases. Germline-derived CDR1 and CDR2 are MNHEY and SVGAGI. CDR3 size: 15 residues.

This clonotype was seen once. Possible read error: a much larger clone is one base away. This chain joins TRBV10-3 and TRBJ2-6, with D maybe TRBD1 (5 bases). This CDR3 is 17 amino acids long. Germline V gene sequence: CDR1 ENHRY, CDR2 SYGVKD. This chain's CDR3 is CAISESHPSSGANDLTF. In nucleotides, the CDR3 is TGTGCCATCAGTGAGTCTCACCCTTCCTCTGGGGCCAACGACCTGACTTTC.

This rearrangement joins TRBV28 to TRBJ1-4; D unclear. This CDR3 is 14 amino acids long. Germline values: CDR1 MDHEN, CDR2 SYDVKM. V shed 5 bases and J shed 0 bases, with 7 bases lying between them. The chain's CDR3 is CASSGRPTNEKLFF. CDR3 in DNA: TGTGCCAGCAGTGGTCGGCCAACTAATGAAAAACTGTTTTTT.

Note on this clonotype: A much more abundant neighbour one base away suggests this may be a read error. The rearrangement joins TRBV5-1 to TRBJ1-5, with a tentative D call TRBD1 (5 bases). Germline V gene lookup returns CDR1 SGHRS and CDR2 YFSETQ. This CDR3 is built from 14 residues. CDR3: CAGSSGGFNQPQHF. CDR3 in DNA: TGCGCCGGCAGCTCGGGGGGGTTTAATCAGCCCCAGCATTTT.

Concerning this clonotype itself: A read error may produce the germline difference seen at one junction end. The chain joins TRBV11-2 to TRBJ2-2; D not certain. The CDR3 covers 15 residues. CDR1 is SGHAT, CDR2 FQNNGV, per germline. The CDR3 is CACSPPLTRTGELFF. Written as DNA, the CDR3 is TGTGCCTGCAGTCCACCCCTGACCAGAACCGGGGAGCTGTTTTTT.

As for this clonotype: With a much larger clone just one base away, this may be a read error. The chain combines TRBV12-3 or TRBV12-4 with TRBJ2-3; a possible D gene is TRBD2 (5 bases). This CDR3 comprises 17 residues. Trimming cost V 4 bases and J 3 bases, with 20 bases left between them. CDR3 DNA sequence: TGTGCCAGCAGTTGCCCCCTGAAGAGGGTGAGAACAGATACGCAGTATTTT. It encodes CASSCPLKRVRTDTQYF.

This clonotype was found many times. CDR3 in DNA: TGTGCCAGCAGTTTGGACACCGGGTCCTACGAGCAGTACTTC. As protein: CASSLDTGSYEQYF. V usage is TRBV6-2 or TRBV6-3 and J usage is TRBJ2-7, with a possible D match to TRBD1 (5 bases). V was pared by 4 bases and J by 1 base, with 11 bases between. The germline V gene has CDR1 MNHEY and CDR2 SVGEGT. CDR3 length equals 14 residues.

This clonotype was seen ten or more times. J is TRBJ2-3 and V is TRBV4-2; D unclear. V was trimmed by 1 base and J by 1 base, leaving 3 bases between them. CDR3 size: 13 residues. Germline CDR1 reads LGHNA; CDR2 reads YNFKEQ. Here the CDR3 reads CASSQVGTDTQYF. The CDR3 DNA sequence: TGTGCCAGCAGCCAAGTCGGCACAGATACGCAGTATTTT.

J is TRBJ2-7 and V is TRBV11-2; the D gene is possibly TRBD1 (6 bases). Germline CDR1 and CDR2: SGHAT and FQNNGV. This CDR3 spans 16 amino acids. V was shortened by 5 bases and J by 3 bases, with 20 bases between the two germline ends. CDR3 nucleotide sequence: TGTGCCAGCAGCCCGAACAGGGTGCAGTATCTCTACGAGCAGTACTTC. Translation gives CASSPNRVQYLYEQYF.

A single count supports this clonotype. The junction and the germline gene differ at one end; a read error may be behind it. CDR3 amino acids: CASSLNGNVPSTNQFF. The CDR3, as DNA: TGTGCCAGTAGCTTAAATGGAAATGTTCCTAGCACGAATCAGTTCTTC. The gene calls are TRBV11-2 and TRBJ2-1; tentatively, D is TRBD2 (5 bases). The CDR3 is made up of 16 amino acids. Germline CDR1 reads SGHAT; CDR2 reads FQNNGV.

As regards this clonotype: Compared with germline, one end of the junction differs, possibly owing to a read error. The gene calls are TRBV11-2 and TRBJ2-1; D gene uncertain. Germline loops: CDR1 SGHAT, CDR2 FQNNGV. This CDR3 has 11 residues. CDR3: CANSLIDEQFF. Here the CDR3 DNA reads TGTGCCAACAGCTTAATAGATGAACAGTTCTTC.

Regarding this clonotype: At one end, the junction sequence differs from germline, possibly due to a read error. The genes are TRBV11-2 and TRBJ2-1, with D perhaps matching TRBD1 (6 bases). Germline V gives CDR1 SGHAT, CDR2 FQNNGV. The length of the CDR3 is 12 residues. This CDR3 reads CARSLGGNKQFF. The DNA of the CDR3 is TGTGCCAGAAGCTTAGGGGGAAATAAGCAGTTCTTC.

A word on this clonotype: Its ends do not fully match the called genes, so a read error is possible. This chain links TRBV4-1 with TRBJ2-1; D possibly uses TRBD1 or TRBD2 (5 bases each). The CDR3 extends over 14 amino acids. CDR1 and CDR2 (germline): MGHRA, YSYEKL. CDR3 in DNA: TGCGCCAGCAGCCAAATTGAGGGTAGCGTCCCAGGGATCTTC. This sequence encodes CASSQIEGSVPGIF.

Details on this clonotype: One end of the junction fails to match germline, which may point to a read error. The chain carries TRBV11-2 and TRBJ2-5, with D possibly TRBD1 on 6 matching bases. CDR1 SGHAT and CDR2 FQNNGV come from the germline V gene. This CDR3 has 13 amino acids. The CDR3 coding sequence is TGTGCCAGCAGCTCCCACAGGGTTGAGACCCAGTACTTT. It translates to CASSSHRVETQYF.

A remark on this clonotype: The germline gene is not matched at one end of the junction; a read error may be the cause. The V call is TRBV6-6, the J call TRBJ1-1; weak D call: TRBD1 (5 bases). The CDR3 is 15 residues long. CDR1 and CDR2 from the germline V gene are MNHNY and SVGAGI (reference sequence). The CDR3 DNA reads as TGTGCCAGCAGTGAGCGGGGACGGAGGAACTCTGAAGCTTTCTTT. Translating gives CASSERGRRNSEAFF.